The 22 T cell receptor beta chains below come from one sample, sequenced in a study of blood T cell repertoires in COVID-19. TCRdb's table, derived via immunoSEQ multiplex PCR, lists solely in-frame clones and lacks some. The sample shows 130,000 to 150,000 clones, 70% to 90% of them seen only once. What was sequenced was peripheral blood. These receptors were collected from a woman in her sixties with COVID-19, enrolled during active disease.

The V gene is TRBV27, the J gene TRBJ2-5; TRBD1 matches 8 bases. V lost 3 bases, J lost 5 bases, and 11 bases stayed unmatched. The V gene's germline CDR1 is MNHEY and CDR2 SMNVEV (reference sequence). The CDR3 is made up of 16 amino acids. The CDR3 DNA sequence: TGTGCCAGCAGTTTTTCCCAGCAGGGGGCGGGGGAGACCCAGTACTTC. Amino acids: CASSFSQQGAGETQYF.

The V gene is TRBV3-1 (or the pseudogene TRBV3-2), the J gene TRBJ1-2, with a weak D call TRBD1 (5 bases). This CDR3 comprises 13 residues. In germline, CDR1 is LGHDT, CDR2 YNNKEL (reference sequence). Trimming took off 3 bases at V and 6 bases at J, with 11 bases between the two ends. The CDR3 loop reads CASSHQGANGYTF. The CDR3 DNA is TGTGCCAGCAGCCATCAAGGGGCGAATGGCTACACCTTC.

This clone was counted a single time. This chain links TRBV7-2 with TRBJ2-3, with 14 positions matching TRBD2. Germline V gives CDR1 SGHTA, CDR2 FQGNSA. CDR3 length: 16 amino acids. V trimming: 1 base; J trimming: 7 bases; junction bases outside the gene matches: 4. DNA for the CDR3: TGTGCCAGCAGCTTAGAGACTAGCGGGGGGGCAAATACGCAGTATTTT. Protein product: CASSLETSGGANTQYF.

This clone has a single count. The chain has TRBV19 and TRBJ1-4; D is uncertain. This CDR3 comprises 15 residues. Trimming stripped 7 bases from V and 7 bases from J, with 19 bases between. Germline loops: CDR1 LNHDA, CDR2 SQIVND (reference sequence). The CDR3 reads CASKETSASSEKLFF. The CDR3, as DNA: TGTGCCAGTAAGGAGACTTCTGCTTCTAGTGAAAAACTGTTTTTT.

DNA of the CDR3: TGTGCCAGCAGACGGGGGGAGGAGCAGTACTTC. It specifies CASRRGEEQYF. The gene calls are TRBV28 and TRBJ2-7; 7 nucleotides agree with TRBD2. In germline, CDR1 is MDHEN, CDR2 SYDVKM. Unmatched junction bases numbered 3, after V lost 6 bases and J lost 7 bases. The CDR3 totals 11 residues.

CDR3 in DNA: TGTGCCAGTAGTACCGGGACAGCGTACAATGAGCAGTTCTTC. Protein sequence: CASSTGTAYNEQFF. This chain joins TRBV19 and TRBJ2-1, with TRBD1 matching 7 bases. Germline CDR1 and CDR2: LNHDA and SQIVND (reference sequence). The V segment lost 4 bases and the J segment 4 bases; nucleotides outside the gene matches: 4. The CDR3 covers 14 residues.

The CDR3: CAWSAGGYQPQHF. In DNA form, the CDR3 reads TGTGCCTGGAGTGCCGGGGGTTATCAGCCCCAGCATTTT. The rearrangement joins TRBV30 to TRBJ1-5; TRBD1 is a possible D gene (5 bases). V gave up 1 base and J gave up 5 bases, with 9 bases separating them. This CDR3 region has 13 residues. Germline V gives CDR1 GTSNPN, CDR2 SVGIG (reference sequence).

J is TRBJ2-2 and V is TRBV30; 8 bases fit TRBD2. This CDR3 is built from 16 residues. The junction had 6 bases not matched to a gene; V was cut back by 3 bases and J by 0 bases. Germline CDR1 reads GTSNPN; CDR2 reads SVGIG (reference sequence). Here the CDR3 DNA reads TGTGCCTGGAGAATGCGGGGGGTCGCGAACACCGGGGAGCTGTTTTTT. It is translated as CAWRMRGVANTGELFF.

The gene calls are TRBV5-8 and TRBJ1-4; 9 bases line up with TRBD1. Looked up from germline, CDR1 is SGHTS and CDR2 is YDEGEE. The V segment lost 2 bases and the J segment 6 bases; nucleotides outside the gene matches: 2. CDR3 size: 14 residues. The CDR3 loop reads CASSLQGADEKLFF. CDR3 nucleotide sequence: TGTGCCAGCAGCTTACAGGGGGCGGATGAAAAACTGTTTTTT.

V is TRBV24-1 and J is TRBJ2-3; D ambiguous. Trimming stripped 1 base from V and 1 base from J, with 5 bases between. CDR1 is KGHDR, CDR2 SFDVKD, per germline. This CDR3 has 14 residues. CDR3 in DNA: TGTGCCACCAGTGATTTCGTCGGCACAGATACGCAGTATTTT. Amino acids: CATSDFVGTDTQYF.

The V and J genes are TRBV27 and TRBJ1-2; the match to TRBD1 covers 9 bases. V dropped 5 bases and J dropped 8; count of bases not matched to a gene: 15. This CDR3 region has 16 residues. In germline, CDR1 is MNHEY, CDR2 SMNVEV (reference sequence). The CDR3: CASSPSGTGTGVGYTF. The CDR3 DNA sequence: TGTGCCAGCAGTCCCTCGGGGACAGGGACCGGGGTAGGCTACACCTTC.

The chain links TRBV5-1 to TRBJ2-3; 7 bases align to TRBD1. Germline CDR1 and CDR2: SGHRS and YFSETQ. This CDR3 has 14 amino acids. V shed 4 bases, J shed 2 bases, and the junction held 4 bases outside the gene matches. CDR3 in amino acids: CASSRDRATDTQYF. The CDR3 coding sequence is TGCGCCAGCAGCAGAGACAGGGCCACAGATACGCAGTATTTT.

V and J are TRBV5-4 and TRBJ2-3; 9 nucleotides match TRBD1. Looked up from germline, CDR1 is SGHNT and CDR2 is YYREEE (reference sequence). V was pared by 6 bases and J by 0 bases, with 5 bases of the junction left unmatched. This CDR3 contains 15 residues. The CDR3 here is CASNTGGDSTDTQYF. The CDR3 DNA reads as TGTGCCAGCAACACAGGGGGCGATAGCACAGATACGCAGTATTTT. The full variable domain, with the rest looked up from reference TRBV5-4 and TRBJ2-3, is ETGVTQSPTHLIKTRGQQVTLRCSSQSGHNTVSWYQQALGQGPQFIFQYYREEENGRGNFPPRFSGLQFPNYSSELNVNALELDDSALYLCASNTGGDSTDTQYFGPGTRLTVL.

This clone was observed once. The J gene is TRBJ1-6, the V gene TRBV6-2 or TRBV6-3; possibly TRBD1 for D (6 bases). In germline, CDR1 is MNHEY, CDR2 SVGEGT. Trimming shortened V by 6 bases and J by 7 bases, and 13 bases separated the two germline ends. The CDR3 length is 14 residues. The CDR3: CASSLGHLNSPLHF. The CDR3, as DNA: TGTGCCAGCAGCCTGGGACACCTAAATTCACCCCTCCACTTT.

The V gene is TRBV19, the J gene TRBJ1-1; D is unresolved. V lost 7 bases to trimming and J lost 2 bases, with 20 bases between them. The CDR3 spans 16 residues. Germline CDR1 is LNHDA and CDR2 is SQIVND (reference sequence). This CDR3 reads CASNPLQQNTNTEAFF. The CDR3 nucleotides read TGTGCCAGTAACCCCCTCCAACAGAACACTAACACTGAAGCTTTCTTT.

The V and J genes are TRBV24-1 and TRBJ2-7, with TRBD1 matching 8 bases. Trimming removed 4 bases from V and 4 bases from J; junction bases left unmatched: 5. Germline V gene sequence: CDR1 KGHDR, CDR2 SFDVKD. This CDR3 contains 14 residues. The CDR3: CATSDRGPRYEQYF. Written as DNA, the CDR3 is TGTGCCACCAGTGACAGGGGGCCTCGTTACGAGCAGTACTTC.

This clone was seen only a few times. V and J are TRBV21-1 and TRBJ1-5; the DNA was not used to check the table's D call, TRBD1. TRBV21-1 is a listed pseudogene. The CDR3 loop spans 16 amino acids. Written as DNA, the CDR3 is TGTGCCAGCAGCAACCCTGAGACAGGGGGCAATCAGCCCCAGCATTTT. Translation: CASSNPETGGNQPQHF.

The chain carries TRBV6-1 and TRBJ2-3; 10 nucleotides line up with TRBD2. Germline V CDR1 and CDR2: MNHNS, SASEGT. The CDR3 loop spans 16 amino acids. J lost 7 bases, V lost 2 bases, and 9 bases had no gene match. The CDR3 nucleotides read TGTGCCAGCAGTGAATATCACAGCGGGGGGGCTTATACGCAGTATTTT. Translating it yields CASSEYHSGGAYTQYF.

This clone has a handful of counts. The gene calls are TRBV4-1 and TRBJ1-5, with a possible D match to TRBD1 (6 bases). The CDR3 is 17 amino acids. The V gene's germline CDR1 is MGHRA and CDR2 YSYEKL. V lost 0 bases to trimming and J lost 9 bases, with 21 bases between them. For the CDR3, the DNA is TGCGCCAGCAGCCAAGAGGGGGCCAGCGGGAGGGTCTGGCCCCAGCATTTT. It yields the protein CASSQEGASGRVWPQHF.

The chain recombines TRBV24-1 with TRBJ1-5; D is uncertain. Trimming shortened V by 4 bases and J by 7 bases, and 10 bases separated the two germline ends. The length of the CDR3 is 13 residues. Germline V CDR1 and CDR2: KGHDR, SFDVKD. CDR3 residues: CATSEQTGQPQHF. DNA of the CDR3: TGTGCCACCAGTGAGCAGACCGGGCAGCCCCAGCATTTT.

This clone was observed a few times. The rearrangement links TRBV5-1 to TRBJ2-7, with 10 bases aligning to TRBD1. The CDR3 totals 16 residues. Germline V CDR1 and CDR2: SGHRS, YFSETQ. J was trimmed by 0 bases and V by 4 bases; bases with no gene match: 7. The DNA of the CDR3 is TGCGCCAGCAGCCCATCCCGGACAGGGGGCTCCTACGAGCAGTACTTC. Protein: CASSPSRTGGSYEQYF.

The chain is built from TRBV2 and TRBJ2-2; 7 nucleotides align to TRBD2. V lost 3 bases, J lost 0 bases, and 4 bases stayed unmatched. CDR3 length equals 16 residues. The germline CDR1 and CDR2 sequences are SNHLY and FYNNEI. Here the CDR3 DNA reads TGTGCCAGCAGTGAGGACCGGGGGGCGAACACCGGGGAGCTGTTTTTT. This translates into CASSEDRGANTGELFF.